Many counts were recorded for the clone carrying this TCR beta chain. Antigen: not known. Sorted libraries came from around 1 million CD4+ or CD8+ T cells. V was shortened by 1 base and J by 5 bases, with 13 bases between the two germline ends. CDR1 DFQATT and CDR2 SNEGSKA come from the germline V gene (reference sequence). This CDR3 has 14 residues. 5'RACE generated cDNA with 10-nucleotide random UMIs. TCRdb used MiXCR to reprocess the 5' RACE reads, holding one entry per CDR3 protein. The sample includes 20,000 or so distinct CDR3 sequences, approximately 7.3% seen only once; the top ten take about a sixth. This entry belongs to a study of neurological immune-mediated disorders. Findings and caveats of the study: The level of TCR clonal expansion was highest in patients with HTLV-1-associated myelopathy and lowest in multiple sclerosis, where it fell below the level seen in healthy controls. Across subjects, no CDR3 amino acid sequence appeared in expanded clones of more than one subject, a finding that suggested private repertoires in all groups.

The origin of this receptor is a young woman with HTLV-1-associated myelopathy (HAM/TSP). The chain joins TRBV20-1 to TRBJ2-3; D is unclear. The sequencing input was CD8+ T cells from blood. The CDR3 sequence: CSARGIETRDTQYF. CDR3 bases: TGCAGTGCTAGAGGGATCGAAACGAGAGATACGCAGTATTTT.